This TCR beta chain was identified during a study of blood T cell repertoires in COVID-19. Study-level information: COVID-19 samples, acute and convalescent, were from the United States, Italy and Spain. T cells, B-cell-depleted T cells, or PBMCs supplied cDNA or gDNA.

Trimming took 5 bases from V and 0 from J; bases not matched to a gene: 7. The CDR3 is 16 amino acids. Germline V gives CDR1 SGHVS, CDR2 FQNEAQ. Original data processing: Cell counts per sample came from amplifying reference gene primers. Clones were sequenced by immunoSEQ multiplex PCR, and TCRdb holds only the in-frame ones, with some missing. From that table come the V and J calls and clone size; the DNA was used to work out D and trimming. The sample includes around 160,000 clones, about 81% seen only once; the top ten take about 11%. Sequencing input: peripheral blood. This TCR was sampled from a human donor in a cohort sampled during active COVID-19. V is TRBV7-8 and J is TRBJ1-1; 9 bases fit TRBD1. The CDR3 DNA sequence: TGTGCCAGCAGCCTCCGGACAGGGGTTTTGAACACTGAAGCTTTCTTT. Amino acid sequence: CASSLRTGVLNTEAFF. Based on the CDR3 plus reference TRBV7-8 and TRBJ1-1, the full variable domain is GAGVSQSPRYKVAKRGQDVALRCDPISGHVSLFWYQQALGQGPEFLTYFQNEAQLDKSGLPSDRFFAERPEGSVSTLKIQRTQQEDSAVYLCASSLRTGVLNTEAFFGQGTRLTVV.